Listed below are T cell receptor beta chains from one sample, sequenced in a study of blood T cells in healthy people across ages. TCRdb re-called the 5' RACE reads with MiXCR, one entry per CDR3 protein. The repertoire consists of 780,000 or so distinct CDR3 sequences, with approximately 53% occurring once and the leading ten covering approximately 24%. Source material: blood. The receptors originated from a middle-aged man in good health. Both conserved end residues are part of each CDR3. Each record gives: CDR3 protein, V gene, J gene.

CDR3aa: CASSRSGPPDTQYF; v_gene: TRBV5-5; j_gene: TRBJ2-3
CDR3aa: CSVPASPIFNTGELFF; v_gene: TRBV29-1; j_gene: TRBJ2-2
CDR3aa: CASSLEAGLYSGANVLTF; v_gene: TRBV13; j_gene: TRBJ2-6
CDR3aa: CASSLGLMGLEKNIQYF; v_gene: TRBV7-3; j_gene: TRBJ2-4
CDR3aa: CASSLEGQPSSYEQYF; v_gene: TRBV5-6; j_gene: TRBJ2-7
CDR3aa: CASSLAPSAGELFF; v_gene: TRBV11-2; j_gene: TRBJ2-2
CDR3aa: CSARVSQGGGYTF; v_gene: TRBV20-1; j_gene: TRBJ1-2
CDR3aa: CSVEGSASGTDTQYF; v_gene: TRBV29-1; j_gene: TRBJ2-3
CDR3aa: CAISESTRRGTNEKLFF; v_gene: TRBV10-3; j_gene: TRBJ1-4
CDR3aa: CASSSHRASQNTEAFF; v_gene: TRBV6-5; j_gene: TRBJ1-1
CDR3aa: CASSLDRAGLDYEQYF; v_gene: TRBV7-9; j_gene: TRBJ2-7
CDR3aa: CASSDPGLAVYEQYF; v_gene: TRBV7-8; j_gene: TRBJ2-7
CDR3aa: CSVRPGAGRNYEQYF; v_gene: TRBV29-1; j_gene: TRBJ2-7
CDR3aa: CASSLDEGRADTQYF; v_gene: TRBV11-2; j_gene: TRBJ2-3
CDR3aa: CASSSYSVLNEQYF; v_gene: TRBV28; j_gene: TRBJ2-5
CDR3aa: CASSPLAGPEETQYF; v_gene: TRBV18; j_gene: -
CDR3aa: CASSWGANTGELFF; v_gene: TRBV11-2; j_gene: TRBJ2-2
CDR3aa: CSVGGTSAFTDTQYF; v_gene: TRBV29-1; j_gene: TRBJ2-3
CDR3aa: CASSQDLGAAPSTDTQYF; v_gene: TRBV14; j_gene: TRBJ2-3
CDR3aa: CASSLVLAGMSEQFF; v_gene: TRBV5-1; j_gene: TRBJ2-1
CDR3aa: CASSLVQVGSGANVLTF; v_gene: TRBV5-1; j_gene: TRBJ2-6
CDR3aa: CASSSGLAGSEETQYF; v_gene: TRBV5-1; j_gene: TRBJ2-5
CDR3aa: CASSLGPELYF; v_gene: TRBV12-3/TRBV12-4; j_gene: TRBJ2-7
CDR3aa: CASSLYDTLEGYEQYF; v_gene: TRBV7-2; j_gene: TRBJ2-7